This T cell receptor beta chain was profiled in a study of T cell changes during pregnancy in multiple sclerosis (dated by TCRdb to about 2019). In terms of the full investigation: The study examined how the T cell repertoire changed over the course of pregnancy in women with multiple sclerosis.

The library came from the immunoSEQ multiplex PCR assay. Sourced from immuneACCESS, this table was stored by TCRdb with only in-frame sequences that have V and J called. A share of the clones is absent; for the studies checked, an unresolved V gene accounts for under half, and the remainder has no known explanation. A total of under 70,000 clones appear in this sample, around 92% of them only once. The ten largest clones take up around 0.66% of the sample. About this clone itself: Its antigen is still unknown. Base qualities are not recorded, but no much larger clone differs from it by a single base.

The cysteine opens and the phenylalanine closes a CDR3 of 16 amino acids. Only the CDR3 part of the read is kept: 48 bases, read in frame from the first base. Looking up the germline V gene yields CDR1 SGHRS and CDR2 YFSETQ. The germline V and J ends show losses of 0 bases and 1 base respectively, and no gene match explains 2 bases of the junction. The chain was built from TRBV5-1 and TRBJ2-2, with 8 central nucleotides matching TRBD1. Specimen: CD4+ T cells from peripheral blood mononuclear cells, collected after pregnancy. This clonotype originated in a female donor with multiple sclerosis, enrolled in a pregnancy study. CDR3 reads: CASSLGGTGNTGELFF. The DNA sequence is TGCGCCAGCAGCTTGGGGGGGACAGGGAACACCGGGGAGCTGTTTTTT.